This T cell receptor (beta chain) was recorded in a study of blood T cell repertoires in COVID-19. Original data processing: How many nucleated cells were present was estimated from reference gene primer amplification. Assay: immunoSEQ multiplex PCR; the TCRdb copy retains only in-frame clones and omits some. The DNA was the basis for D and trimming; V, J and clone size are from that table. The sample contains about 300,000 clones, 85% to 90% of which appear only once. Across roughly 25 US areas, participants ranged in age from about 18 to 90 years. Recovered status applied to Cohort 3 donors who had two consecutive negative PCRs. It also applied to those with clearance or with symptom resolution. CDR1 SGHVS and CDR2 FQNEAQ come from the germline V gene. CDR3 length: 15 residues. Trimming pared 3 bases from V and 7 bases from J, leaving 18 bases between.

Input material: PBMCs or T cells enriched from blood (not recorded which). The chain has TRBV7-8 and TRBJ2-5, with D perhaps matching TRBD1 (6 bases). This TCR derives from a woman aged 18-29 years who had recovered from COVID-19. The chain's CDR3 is CASSLYRDGRGTQYF. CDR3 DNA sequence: TGTGCCAGCAGCTTGTACAGGGATGGGCGAGGGACCCAGTACTTC.